This T cell receptor (beta chain) was sequenced during a study of regulatory T cells in long-lasting Graves disease. Specified time point: newly diagnosed GD, antithyroid drugs for less than 3 months. Construction of the TCR library relied on RNA isolated from PBMCs. The CDR3 has 15 residues. CDR1 and CDR2 from the germline V gene are MNHEY and SVGEGT. Unmatched junction bases numbered 9, after V lost 7 bases and J lost 9 bases. The TCR beta library used iRepertoire HTBI primers with Arm-PCR amplification of CDR3. Each CDR3 protein is one row after TCRdb ran MiXCR on the multiplex PCR reads. Among about 300,000 distinct CDR3 sequences, about 20% were seen once, and the ten largest hold around 36%.

This sequence joins TRBV6-2 or TRBV6-3 and TRBJ2-3, with TRBD2 identical over 14 bases. Source: peripheral blood mononuclear cells (PBMCs), taken at new diagnosis, from a patient treated with antithyroid drugs. The receptor was isolated from a female donor with Graves disease. Here the CDR3 reads CASKHGLAGGHTQYF. The CDR3 DNA follows: TGTGCCAGCAAGCATGGACTAGCGGGAGGACACACGCAGTATTTT.